Below are 15 T cell receptor beta chains sequenced from a single sample in a study of blood T cell repertoires in COVID-19. Data came from immunoSEQ multiplex PCR; TCRdb stores just in-frame clones and leaves some out. Counted here are 250,000 to 350,000 clones, about 89% occurring once; the ten biggest clones make up around 7.8%. Sequencing used peripheral blood. These TCRs come from a woman aged 50 to 60 who had recovered from COVID-19.

The chain uses TRBV28 and TRBJ1-1, with 7 bases identical to TRBD1. This CDR3 is 15 amino acids long. The ends lost 3 bases at V and 4 bases at J; junction bases unmatched: 8. CDR1 and CDR2 (germline): MDHEN, SYDVKM. The CDR3 sequence is CASSFNRGAFTEAFF. In DNA, the CDR3 is TGTGCCAGCAGTTTCAACAGGGGTGCGTTCACTGAAGCTTTCTTT.

V is TRBV7-9 and J is TRBJ2-5, with 7 bases aligning to TRBD2. Germline V lookup: CDR1 SEHNR, CDR2 FQNEAQ (reference sequence). The CDR3 sequence is 14 residues long. V trimming: 2 bases; J trimming: 5 bases; junction bases outside the gene matches: 5. CDR3 loop: CASSLNGEGETQYF. Here the CDR3 DNA reads TGTGCCAGCAGCTTAAACGGGGAGGGGGAGACCCAGTACTTC.

This clone was seen more than once but under ten times. The chain is built from TRBV20-1 and TRBJ2-7; D ambiguous. V dropped 5 bases and J dropped 2 bases, with 4 bases sitting between them. The CDR3 has 10 residues. Germline V gene lookup returns CDR1 DFQATT and CDR2 SNEGSKA (reference sequence). The CDR3 region is CSALPYEQYF. The CDR3 region has the DNA TGCAGTGCTCTCCCCTACGAGCAGTACTTC.

The chain is built from TRBV18 and TRBJ1-2; 10 bases fit TRBD1. Germline-derived CDR1 and CDR2 are KGHSH and LQKENI. CDR3 size: 15 residues. V dropped 3 bases and J dropped 3; count of bases not matched to a gene: 4. This chain's CDR3 is CASSPGTGEYYGYTF. The CDR3 DNA is TGTGCCAGCTCACCTGGGACAGGGGAATACTATGGCTACACCTTC.

The V gene is TRBV28, the J gene TRBJ1-3; 8 nucleotides match TRBD1. The CDR3 is 16 residues long. Germline V gene data show CDR1 as MDHEN and CDR2 as SYDVKM. V lost 3 bases, J lost 2 bases, and 6 bases stayed unmatched. The CDR3 is CASSLPLTGAGNTIYF. CDR3 nucleotides: TGTGCCAGCAGTTTGCCCCTGACAGGGGCTGGAAACACCATATATTTT.

The chain employs TRBV28 and TRBJ2-3; the D gene is possibly TRBD1 (5 bases). Looked up from germline, CDR1 is MDHEN and CDR2 is SYDVKM. The CDR3 consists of 14 residues. Trimming cost V 3 bases and J 1 base, with 8 bases left between them. The CDR3 nucleotides read TGTGCCAGCAGTTTCCCGACAGGCACAGATACGCAGTATTTT. Residues: CASSFPTGTDTQYF.

The CDR3 loop is CASSMASGYEQYF. The CDR3 region has the DNA TGTGCCAGTAGTATGGCTAGCGGTTACGAGCAGTACTTC. The chain couples TRBV19 to TRBJ2-7; TRBD2 aligns across 7 bases. After removal of 3 bases from V and 4 bases from J, the junction contained 3 bases not matched to a gene. CDR3 length: 13 amino acids. CDR1 LNHDA and CDR2 SQIVND come from the germline V gene (reference sequence). Looking up the rest from reference TRBV19 and TRBJ2-7 gives the full variable domain: DGGITQSPKYLFRKEGQNVTLSCEQNLNHDAMYWYRQDPGQGLRLIYYSQIVNDFQKGDIAEGYSVSREKKESFPLTVTSAQKNPTAFYLCASSMASGYEQYFGPGTRLTVT.

Only a few counts were recorded for this clone. The chain links TRBV4-1 to TRBJ2-1; 7 bases are shared with TRBD2. CDR3 length: 15 amino acids. V lost 4 bases, J lost 3 bases, and 6 bases stayed unmatched. Germline CDR1 is MGHRA and CDR2 is YSYEKL. CDR3 sequence: CASSPTGTNYNEQFF. CDR3 bases: TGCGCCAGCAGCCCGACCGGGACTAACTACAATGAGCAGTTCTTC.

The chain uses TRBV7-2 and TRBJ2-3; 9 positions agree with TRBD2. V shed 1 base, J shed 4 bases, and the junction held 9 bases outside the gene matches. In germline, CDR1 is SGHTA, CDR2 FQGNSA. CDR3 length equals 17 residues. The CDR3 here is CASSLVGGRAGADTQYF. The CDR3 DNA reads as TGTGCCAGCAGCTTAGTTGGCGGGAGGGCCGGCGCAGATACGCAGTATTTT.

The rearrangement joins TRBV2 to TRBJ1-5; 7 bases map to TRBD1. V lost 4 bases to trimming and J lost 6 bases; unmatched junction nucleotides: 6. Germline V CDR1 and CDR2: SNHLY, FYNNEI. The CDR3 extends over 14 amino acids. The CDR3 DNA reads as TGTGCCAGCAGTGTCGGACAGGTACTTCAGCCCCAGCATTTT. Its protein product is CASSVGQVLQPQHF.

This chain links TRBV7-2 with TRBJ1-4; 10 nucleotides agree with TRBD1. V shed 3 bases and J 5 bases; nucleotides not matched to a gene: 3. The CDR3 runs to 15 residues. The germline V gene encodes CDR1 SGHTA and CDR2 FQGNSA. The CDR3 spells CASSLDRGWNEKLFF. CDR3 nucleotides: TGTGCCAGCAGCTTGGACAGGGGGTGGAATGAAAAACTGTTTTTT.

This clone was found once. This chain links TRBV28 with TRBJ1-2; tentatively, D is TRBD1 (5 bases). V was clipped by 5 bases and J by 2 bases, with 9 bases between them. The CDR3 covers 13 residues. Germline CDR1 MDHEN, CDR2 SYDVKM. The CDR3 DNA reads TGTGCCAGCAGTAACGCAGGGAACTATGGCTACACCTTC. Translating it yields CASSNAGNYGYTF.

The sample holds many counts of this clone. The V gene is TRBV7-2, the J gene TRBJ2-2; D is uncertain. Germline V lookup: CDR1 SGHTA, CDR2 FQGNSA. V shed 4 bases and J shed 0 bases, with 6 bases lying between them. The CDR3 totals 14 residues. The CDR3 nucleotides are TGTGCCAGCAGCTATTATACGAACACCGGGGAGCTGTTTTTT. This gives the protein CASSYYTNTGELFF.

V gene TRBV7-2 combines with J gene TRBJ1-3, with D unclear. The CDR3 runs to 15 residues. Looked up from germline, CDR1 is SGHTA and CDR2 is FQGNSA. Between the trimmed V and J ends, which lost 0 bases and 0 bases, there was a span of 6 bases. The CDR3 coding sequence is TGTGCCAGCAGCTTAGCCTCCGGCTCTGGAAACACCATATATTTT. Amino acid sequence: CASSLASGSGNTIYF. The full variable domain, rest sourced from reference TRBV7-2 and TRBJ1-3, is GAGVSQSPSNKVTEKGKDVELRCDPISGHTALYWYRQSLGQGLEFLIYFQGNSAPDKSGLPSDRFSAERTGGSVSTLTIQRTQQEDSAVYLCASSLASGSGNTIYFGEGSWLTVV.

The chain couples TRBV12-2 to TRBJ1-5; the D call TRBD1 from the table was never checked on the DNA. TRBV12-2 is tagged as a pseudogene. CDR3 length: 17 residues. CDR3 loop: CASRARGVVCSNQPQHF. DNA for the CDR3: TGTGCAAGTCGTGCCAGGGGGGTCGTGTGTAGCAATCAGCCCCAGCATTTT.